Below are 27 T cell receptor beta chains sequenced from a single sample in a study of blood T cell repertoires in COVID-19. Here immunoSEQ multiplex PCR was the method, and the copy in TCRdb shows in-frame clones only, minus some. The data hold around 76,000 clones, with approximately 85% observed a single time. Sequencing was done on a sample of peripheral blood. These receptors were taken from a man older than 75 with acute or convalescent COVID-19.

This chain uses TRBV7-7 with TRBJ2-3; 8 bases agree with TRBD2. The CDR3 consists of 16 residues. Germline loops: CDR1 SSHAT, CDR2 FNYEAQ (reference sequence). After removal of 5 bases from V and 1 base from J, the junction contained 8 bases not matched to a gene. In nucleotides, the CDR3 is TGTGCCAGCAGCCCTGGTAGGCGGGGGGGCACAGATACGCAGTATTTT. As protein: CASSPGRRGGTDTQYF.

The DNA for the CDR3 is TGTGCCAGTAGTATCTCCCCAGGTCGCTCCTACAATGAGCAGTTCTTC. Its translation is CASSISPGRSYNEQFF. The chain is built from TRBV19 and TRBJ2-7; D not resolved. The J call may be wrong; the DNA end is better matched by TRBJ2-1. There are 16 residues in the CDR3. Germline V gives CDR1 LNHDA, CDR2 SQIVND (reference sequence).

This clone was seen a few times. This chain uses TRBV11-2 with TRBJ1-1; no definite D call. The CDR3 runs to 12 residues. Germline CDR1 is SGHAT and CDR2 is FQNNGV. V dropped 7 bases and J dropped 4 bases, with 10 bases sitting between them. The CDR3, as DNA: TGTGCCAGCACAGGAATGGGCACTGAAGCTTTCTTT. It encodes CASTGMGTEAFF.

V and J are TRBV29-1 and TRBJ2-5; tentatively, D is TRBD2 (5 bases). Germline assignment: CDR1 SQVTM and CDR2 ANQGSEA. V was trimmed by 0 bases and J by 5 bases, leaving 10 bases between them. CDR3 size: 13 residues. The CDR3 here is CSVEDPGIETQYF. The CDR3 DNA is TGCAGCGTTGAAGATCCCGGGATCGAGACCCAGTACTTC.

This clone was observed once. This chain joins TRBV11-3 and TRBJ2-2, with D perhaps matching TRBD2 (6 bases). Germline values: CDR1 SGHNT, CDR2 YENEEA. V shed 0 bases and J shed 7 bases, with 12 bases lying between them. This CDR3 is 15 amino acids long. The CDR3 loop is CASSLEEGIDGELFF. The CDR3 DNA follows: TGTGCCAGCAGCTTAGAGGAGGGGATAGACGGGGAGCTGTTTTTT.

This chain joins TRBV7-3 and TRBJ2-2; D might be TRBD1 (7 bases). Trimming cost V 5 bases and J 7 bases, with 17 bases left between them. The CDR3 runs 15 residues. Per the germline V gene, CDR1 is SGHTA and CDR2 is FQGTGA. The CDR3 DNA is TGTGCCAGCAGCAGAACACAGGGGCGGGGCGGGGAGCTGTTTTTT. It is translated as CASSRTQGRGGELFF.

V and J are TRBV10-3 and TRBJ2-3; D is unclear. Germline lookup yields CDR1 ENHRY and CDR2 SYGVKD. The ends were cut back, 2 bases at V and 4 bases at J, with 10 bases in the middle. This CDR3 is 14 amino acids long. CDR3 residues: CAISERVAADTQYF. The CDR3 nucleotides read TGTGCCATCAGTGAGAGAGTAGCCGCAGATACGCAGTATTTT.

The chain couples TRBV27 to TRBJ1-1, with unresolved D. CDR3 length: 13 residues. The ends were cut back, 2 bases at V and 5 bases at J, with 9 bases in the middle. CDR1 and CDR2 from the germline V gene are MNHEY and SMNVEV (reference sequence). The CDR3, as DNA: TGTGCCAGCAGTTTAATCCCCCGGACTGAAGCTTTCTTT. Translated: CASSLIPRTEAFF.

The chain combines TRBV24-1 with TRBJ1-2; TRBD1 is a possible D gene (5 bases). This CDR3 spans 15 amino acids. The V gene lost 5 bases and the J gene lost 3 bases, with 15 bases spanning the gap. Germline V gene data show CDR1 as KGHDR and CDR2 as SFDVKD. CDR3: CATSAGGSSDYGYTF. CDR3 bases: TGTGCCACCAGTGCGGGGGGGTCTTCCGACTATGGCTACACCTTC.

J is TRBJ2-1 and V is TRBV28; the D gene is possibly TRBD2 (7 bases). In germline, CDR1 is MDHEN, CDR2 SYDVKM. The CDR3 is made up of 16 amino acids. The V end was cut by 7 bases, the J end by 7 bases, with 23 bases between. CDR3 sequence: CASMEGGAGRVNEQFF. Written as DNA, the CDR3 is TGTGCCAGCATGGAGGGGGGGGCAGGCCGTGTGAATGAGCAGTTCTTC.

The rearrangement uses TRBV6-5 and TRBJ2-3; 9 nucleotides line up with TRBD1. Germline CDR1 MNHEY, CDR2 SVGAGI. There are 15 residues in the CDR3. After removal of 6 bases from V and 0 bases from J, the junction contained 4 bases not matched to a gene. In nucleotides, the CDR3 is TGTGCCAGCAGCCACAGGGGGCCGAGCACAGATACGCAGTATTTT. Translation: CASSHRGPSTDTQYF.

The rearrangement links TRBV6-5 to TRBJ1-5, with 7 bases aligning to TRBD1. This CDR3 comprises 14 residues. The germline CDR1 and CDR2 sequences are MNHEY and SVGAGI. V trimming: 6 bases; J trimming: 6 bases; junction bases outside the gene matches: 8. CDR3 region: CASRFTGAAQPQHF. As DNA, the CDR3 is TGTGCCAGCAGATTTACAGGGGCGGCTCAGCCCCAGCATTTT.

This chain uses TRBV28 with TRBJ1-2, with 10 bases aligning to TRBD1. The junction had 10 bases not matched to a gene; V was cut back by 5 bases and J by 4 bases. Germline V gene sequence: CDR1 MDHEN, CDR2 SYDVKM. This CDR3 is 16 amino acids long. The DNA of the CDR3 is TGTGCCAGCAGTAGAATAGGGGACAGGGGCGGCTATGGCTACACCTTC. Protein product: CASSRIGDRGGYGYTF.

The CDR3 loop is CASSSNHPPGQGRTDTQYF. Written as DNA, the CDR3 is TGTGCCAGCAGTTCAAATCACCCACCGGGACAGGGGAGGACAGATACGCAGTATTTT. The rearrangement links TRBV28 to TRBJ2-3; TRBD1 matches at 10 bases. The V gene end was trimmed by 4 bases and the J gene end by 3 bases; junction bases not matched to a gene: 16. The germline V gene has CDR1 MDHEN and CDR2 SYDVKM. The CDR3 length is 19 residues. Variable domain in full (rest from reference TRBV28 and TRBJ2-3): DVKVTQSSRYLVKRTGEKVFLECVQDMDHENMFWYRQDPGLGLRLIYFSYDVKMKEKGDIPEGYSVSREKKERFSLILESASTNQTSMYLCASSSNHPPGQGRTDTQYFGPGTRLTVL.

V is TRBV7-8 and J is TRBJ2-5; D may be TRBD2 (7 bases). The ends were cut back, 5 bases at V and 5 bases at J, with 18 bases in the middle. Germline CDR1 and CDR2: SGHVS and FQNEAQ. The CDR3 has 15 amino acids. The CDR3, as DNA: TGTGCCAGCAGCCTAGGGGGAGGGGCGACTGAGACCCAGTACTTC. Its translation: CASSLGGGATETQYF.

Here the CDR3 reads CASSLSAGLAKNIQYF. The CDR3, as DNA: TGTGCCAGCAGTTTATCGGCGGGATTAGCCAAAAACATTCAGTACTTC. The chain links TRBV27 to TRBJ2-4; D perhaps matches TRBD2 (6 bases). Germline V CDR1 and CDR2: MNHEY, SMNVEV (reference sequence). CDR3 length: 16 residues. The V and J ends lost 0 bases and 0 bases respectively, with 9 bases between them.

The chain carries TRBV4-1 and TRBJ2-5, with TRBD2 matching over 9 bases. The V segment lost 0 bases and the J segment 4 bases; nucleotides outside the gene matches: 3. The CDR3 runs to 15 residues. Germline loops: CDR1 MGHRA, CDR2 YSYEKL. CDR3 amino acids: CASSQDYSGRETQYF. The CDR3 region has the DNA TGCGCCAGCAGCCAAGATTATAGCGGGAGAGAGACCCAGTACTTC.

V usage is TRBV18 and J usage is TRBJ1-5, with 8 positions matching TRBD1. The V gene end was trimmed by 5 bases and the J gene end by 0 bases; junction bases not matched to a gene: 12. The CDR3 covers 18 residues. The V gene's germline CDR1 is KGHSH and CDR2 LQKENI. The CDR3 region has the DNA TGTGCCAGCTCAGCCGGGACAGGATCCCTTTATAGCAATCAGCCCCAGCATTTT. Translation gives CASSAGTGSLYSNQPQHF.

The rearrangement joins TRBV3-1 (or the pseudogene TRBV3-2) to TRBJ2-1; 9 bases are a match to TRBD2. This CDR3 has 15 amino acids. J lost 0 bases, V lost 4 bases, and 1 base had no gene match. Per the germline V gene, CDR1 is LGHDT and CDR2 is YNNKEL (reference sequence). DNA for the CDR3: TGTGCCAGCAGCCCGACTAGCGGCTCCTACAATGAGCAGTTCTTC. It is translated as CASSPTSGSYNEQFF.

The genes are TRBV18 and TRBJ2-2; 9 nucleotides match TRBD2. V dropped 2 bases and J dropped 7; count of bases not matched to a gene: 5. Germline CDR1 KGHSH, CDR2 LQKENI. The CDR3 extends over 15 amino acids. DNA for the CDR3: TGTGCCAGCTCACCAAGGGTAGCGGGAGACGGGGAGCTGTTTTTT. It yields the protein CASSPRVAGDGELFF.

The chain joins TRBV29-1 to TRBJ2-5, with D tentatively TRBD2 (6 bases). Per germline, CDR1 SQVTM and CDR2 ANQGSEA. V was clipped by 0 bases and J by 7 bases, with 9 bases between them. This CDR3 comprises 12 residues. This CDR3 reads CSVEEGGGTQYF. The DNA for the CDR3 is TGCAGCGTTGAAGAGGGAGGAGGGACCCAGTACTTC.

The chain uses TRBV10-1 and TRBJ2-1, with D uncertain. The V end was cut by 2 bases, the J end by 2 bases, with 7 bases between. The CDR3 sequence is 14 residues long. Germline CDR1 is WNHNN and CDR2 is SYGVQD (reference sequence). In nucleotides, the CDR3 is TGCGCCAGCAGTGAGCCCGAGGCCTACAATGAGCAGTTCTTC. Its translation is CASSEPEAYNEQFF.

This clone turned up a few times. The rearrangement joins TRBV9 to TRBJ2-5; perhaps TRBD2 as D (6 bases). The CDR3 has 15 residues. The V end was cut by 4 bases, the J end by 4 bases, with 17 bases between. CDR1 is SGDLS and CDR2 is YYNGEE in the germline V gene. In DNA, the CDR3 is TGTGCCAGCAGCTTTTCCGGGACTCCGACAGAGACCCAGTACTTC. Translated, it gives CASSFSGTPTETQYF.

The chain combines TRBV11-3 with TRBJ2-1; TRBD2 matches at 12 bases. Looked up from germline, CDR1 is SGHNT and CDR2 is YENEEA. The junction had 6 bases not matched to a gene; V was cut back by 2 bases and J by 7 bases. This CDR3 contains 16 residues. In nucleotides, the CDR3 is TGTGCCAGCAGCTTAAGACTAGCGGGAGTTTCGAATGAGCAGTTCTTC. Amino acids: CASSLRLAGVSNEQFF. Variable domain in full (rest from reference TRBV11-3 and TRBJ2-1): EAGVVQSPRYKIIEKKQPVAFWCNPISGHNTLYWYLQNLGQGPELLIRYENEEAVDDSQLPKDRFSAERLKGVDSTLKIQPAELGDSAVYLCASSLRLAGVSNEQFFGPGTRLTVL.

The V and J genes are TRBV24-1 and TRBJ2-2, with D possibly TRBD2 on 5 matching bases. Germline-derived CDR1 and CDR2 are KGHDR and SFDVKD. Deletions cut 3 bases from V and 3 bases from J, with 7 bases between. The CDR3 covers 14 residues. CDR3 loop: CATSDAGYTGELFF. The DNA of the CDR3 is TGTGCCACCAGTGATGCGGGTTACACCGGGGAGCTGTTTTTT.

The V call is TRBV28, the J call TRBJ2-7; 8 nucleotides align to TRBD1. After removal of 2 bases from V and 3 bases from J, the junction contained 12 bases not matched to a gene. The CDR3 totals 17 residues. Germline CDR1 reads MDHEN; CDR2 reads SYDVKM. CDR3 in amino acids: CASSLTLGQAPNYEQYF. The CDR3 DNA follows: TGTGCCAGCAGTTTAACGTTGGGACAGGCACCAAACTACGAGCAGTACTTC.

This clone was picked up one time. The rearrangement uses TRBV6-5 and TRBJ1-2; tentative D call: TRBD1 (6 bases). The CDR3 has 15 amino acids. Trimming took 6 bases from V and 4 from J, leaving 18 bases between them. CDR1 and CDR2 from the germline V gene are MNHEY and SVGAGI. The CDR3 DNA sequence: TGTGCCAGCAGCTCTGGGGGGGCGTTAGGCTATGGCTACACCTTC. This encodes CASSSGGALGYGYTF.